This TCR beta chain was retrieved from a study of cytomegalovirus exposure and HLA in healthy donors. Findings of the study overall: Several top significant clusters appeared, in a later analysis, to be linked to common viral pathogens. Most subjects had HLA-A and HLA-B alleles reportedly predicted accurately by TCR beta sequences. A missense DCLRE1C variant was associated with V- and J-gene trimming of TCR beta chains in a later analysis, and an independent cohort replicated the association.

The PCR used 60 Vbeta and 13 Jbeta primers. Sequenced by immunoSEQ multiplex PCR; TCRdb stores in-frame clones only, minus some. This table has about 160,000 clones, 70% to 90% appearing once. This clone was seen only once. Its antigen is not identified. Trimming took 4 bases from V and 2 from J; bases not matched to a gene: 8. This CDR3 comprises 17 residues. Germline loops: CDR1 PRHDT, CDR2 FYEKMQ (reference sequence). The sample taken for sequencing was PBMCs. This sequence was found in a woman aged 25 to 39 in good health and CMV-seropositive. The gene calls are TRBV13 and TRBJ2-2, with 9 bases aligning to TRBD1. CDR3 amino acids: CASSSSPGQGNTGELFF. The DNA of the CDR3 is TGTGCCAGCAGCTCCTCCCCGGGACAGGGAAACACCGGGGAGCTGTTTTTT.